This T cell receptor (beta chain) was obtained from a study of OX40 agonist ivuxolimab in advanced cancers. Overall study: Prior therapy, whether anti-PD-1, anti-PD-L1 or anti-CTLA-4, was allowed, and less than 45% had some.

Germline V gene sequence: CDR1 SGDLS, CDR2 YYNGEE. V lost 4 bases and J lost 1, with 11 bases in between. This CDR3 has 14 amino acids. Study-level findings and limits: There were, on average, more expanded clones in CD8+ T cells than in CD4+.

This clone was seen once. Its antigen remains unidentified. Some clones are missing from TCRdb's copy, which holds only in-frame ones; the method was immunoSEQ multiplex PCR. Counted here are some 66,000 clones, around 83% occurring once; the ten biggest clones make up roughly 2.5%. The chain couples TRBV9 to TRBJ2-5, with a possible D match to TRBD1 (6 bases). The sample was CD4+ or CD8+ T cells sorted from blood, taken in a trial of the OX40 agonist ivuxolimab. The source is an adult with an advanced solid tumor such as melanoma, head and neck, liver or kidney cancer. CDR3: CASSMDSTQETQYF. As DNA, the CDR3 is TGTGCCAGCAGCATGGACAGTACCCAAGAGACCCAGTACTTC.